Listed below are T cell receptor beta chains from one sample, sequenced in a study of CD8 T cells in Susac syndrome. TCRdb fed the immunoSEQ multiplex PCR reads into MiXCR, producing one record per CDR3 protein. Here the sample spans over 300,000 distinct CDR3 sequences, about 90% being singletons. The specimen sequenced was CD4+ T cells from PBMCs. These receptors were obtained from a human donor with multiple sclerosis. Both conserved end residues are part of each CDR3. D genes are given only for firm matches.

CDR3 | DNA | J | D | V
CASSLDRPSSGNTIYF | TGTGCCAGCAGCCTTGACAGGCCGAGCTCTGGAAACACCATATATTTT | TRBJ1-3 | NA | TRBV7-8
CASSGRLVDTQYF | TGTGCCAGCAGCGGGCGACTAGTGGATACGCAGTATTTT | TRBJ2-3 | NA | TRBV7-6
CSASGSGGEQYF | TGCAGTGCTAGCGGGAGCGGCGGCGAGCAGTACTTC | TRBJ2-7 | NA | TRBV20-1
CASSPLSGPNNYGYTF | TGTGCCAGCAGCCCTCTCTCGGGTCCGAATAACTATGGCTACACCTTC | TRBJ1-2 | NA | TRBV9
CASSQDTSGRGPDTQYF | TGTGCCAGCAGCCAAGATACTAGCGGGAGGGGTCCAGATACGCAGTATTTT | TRBJ2-3 | TRBD2 | TRBV3-1
CASSADRGPTYEQYF | TGTGCCAGCAGCGCCGACAGGGGGCCGACTTACGAGCAGTACTTC | TRBJ2-7 | TRBD1 | TRBV9
CSAPQAAAGETQYF | TGCAGTGCCCCCCAGGCGGCGGCTGGAGAGACCCAGTACTTC | TRBJ2-5 | NA | TRBV20-1
CSVGDRDRQGYTF | TGCAGCGTTGGGGACCGGGACAGGCAGGGCTACACCTTC | TRBJ1-2 | TRBD1 | TRBV29-1
CASSYGLAGGPRSSYNEQFF | TGTGCCAGCAGTTACGGACTAGCGGGGGGGCCCCGAAGCTCCTACAATGAGCAGTTCTTC | TRBJ2-1 | TRBD2 | TRBV6-2/TRBV6-3
CASSIQVSYYTDTQYF | TGTGCCAGTAGTATTCAGGTCAGCTATTACACAGATACGCAGTATTTT | TRBJ2-3 | NA | TRBV19
CASRHDVGFQETQYF | TGTGCCAGCAGGCACGACGTGGGTTTCCAAGAGACCCAGTACTTC | TRBJ2-5 | NA | TRBV7-2
CSARAGSSTDTQYF | TGCAGTGCCAGAGCGGGGTCTAGCACAGATACGCAGTATTTT | TRBJ2-3 | TRBD2 | TRBV20-1
CASSSQLRTSGSFDEQFF | TGTGCCAGCAGCTCCCAACTTCGGACTAGCGGGAGTTTCGATGAGCAGTTCTTC | TRBJ2-1 | TRBD2 | TRBV7-9
CSSSASGGATQYF | TGCAGTTCCAGTGCGAGCGGCGGTGCTACGCAGTATTTT | TRBJ2-3 | NA | TRBV20-1